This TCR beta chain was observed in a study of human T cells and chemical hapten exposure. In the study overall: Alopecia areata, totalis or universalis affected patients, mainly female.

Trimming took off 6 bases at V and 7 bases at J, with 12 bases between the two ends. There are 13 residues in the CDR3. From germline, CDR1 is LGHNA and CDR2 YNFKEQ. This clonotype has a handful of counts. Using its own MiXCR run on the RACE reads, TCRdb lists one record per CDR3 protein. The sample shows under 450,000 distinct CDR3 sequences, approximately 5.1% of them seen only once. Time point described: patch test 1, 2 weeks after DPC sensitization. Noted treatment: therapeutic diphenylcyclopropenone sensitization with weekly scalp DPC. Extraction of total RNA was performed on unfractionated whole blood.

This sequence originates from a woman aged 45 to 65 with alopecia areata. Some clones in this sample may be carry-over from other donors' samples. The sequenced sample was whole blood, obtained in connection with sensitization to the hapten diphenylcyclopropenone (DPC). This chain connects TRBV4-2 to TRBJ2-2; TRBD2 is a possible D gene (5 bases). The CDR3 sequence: CASSSDWIGELFF. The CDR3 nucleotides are TGTGCCAGCAGTTCGGACTGGATCGGGGAGCTGTTTTTT.